The 12 T cell receptor beta chains presented below share a single source sample, sequenced in a study of blood T cells in healthy people across ages. Using a J-beta primer mix together with a sample-barcoded 5' primer, a second PCR was run for about 6 to 11 cycles. TCRdb called the 5' RACE reads again in MiXCR, with one record for every CDR3 protein. The sample shows 650,000 to 900,000 distinct CDR3 sequences, around 62% of them seen only once. The sequenced sample was blood. These receptors all come from a man aged 25-40 years in good health.

V usage is TRBV25-1 and J usage is TRBJ1-5; 9 bases match TRBD1. V was pared by 3 bases and J by 2 bases, with 2 bases of the junction left unmatched. The CDR3 is 15 residues long. Germline assignment: CDR1 MGHDK and CDR2 SYGVNS. This CDR3 is CASSETGGGNQPQHF. The CDR3 DNA sequence: TGTGCCAGCAGTGAGACAGGGGGAGGCAATCAGCCCCAGCATTTT.

The gene calls are TRBV7-2 and TRBJ2-6; D uncertain. This CDR3 has 16 amino acids. Trimming stripped 5 bases from V and 4 bases from J, with 15 bases between. The germline V gene has CDR1 SGHTA and CDR2 FQGNSA. CDR3 sequence (DNA): TGTGCCAGCAGCCCCCGGACCGCGATCGGGGCCAACGTCCTGACTTTC. Translation gives CASSPRTAIGANVLTF.

V is TRBV20-1 and J is TRBJ2-4; D might be TRBD1 or TRBD2, each matching 6 bases. CDR3 length: 15 amino acids. V lost 2 bases, J lost 0 bases, and 11 bases lay in between. In germline, CDR1 is DFQATT, CDR2 SNEGSKA (reference sequence). CDR3 sequence: CSARTGALAKNIQYF. The CDR3 nucleotides read TGCAGTGCTAGAACGGGGGCCCTAGCCAAAAACATTCAGTACTTC.

This clonotype has only a few counts. V is TRBV7-9 and J is TRBJ2-1; D is perhaps TRBD2 (5 bases). Trimming took 0 bases from V and 4 from J, leaving 10 bases between them. CDR3 length: 15 residues. The germline V gene has CDR1 SEHNR and CDR2 FQNEAQ (reference sequence). CDR3 protein: CASSLARSGYNEQFF. DNA of the CDR3: TGTGCCAGCAGCTTAGCGCGGAGCGGATACAATGAGCAGTTCTTC.

The rearrangement joins TRBV6-2 or TRBV6-3 to TRBJ2-7, with TRBD2 as a possible D gene (5 bases). The DNA end is more similar to TRBJ2-5, so the J call may be wrong. CDR3 length: 16 residues. Germline V gene sequence: CDR1 MNHEY, CDR2 SVGEGT. The CDR3 reads CASSPLGSTQEETQYF. The CDR3 DNA reads TGTGCCAGCAGTCCACTAGGAAGTACGCAGGAAGAGACCCAGTACTTC.

This clonotype turned up a few times. V gene TRBV5-1 combines with J gene TRBJ2-1; D perhaps matches TRBD2 (6 bases). CDR3 length: 16 residues. Per the germline V gene, CDR1 is SGHRS and CDR2 is YFSETQ. V was pared by 4 bases and J by 0 bases, with 14 bases between. This CDR3 is CASSASGTPSYNEQFF. The DNA for the CDR3 is TGCGCCAGCAGCGCCTCCGGGACTCCCTCCTACAATGAGCAGTTCTTC.

The genes are TRBV21-1 and TRBJ2-1; the tabulated D call, TRBD1, remains unverified against the DNA. The J call may be in error: the DNA end matches TRBJ2-7 better. TRBV21-1 is recorded as a pseudogene. The CDR3 extends over 14 amino acids. CDR3 in DNA: TGTGCCAGCACCCGAGGGGAGAACAACAATGAGCAGTACTTC. It translates to CASTRGENNNEQYF.

V gene TRBV21-1 combines with J gene TRBJ2-1. TRBV21-1 is termed a pseudogene. The CDR3 covers 14 residues. CDR3 in amino acids: CASSKAVGANEQFF. In DNA, the CDR3 is TGTGCCAGCAGCAAAGCCGTCGGAGCCAATGAGCAGTTCTTC.

This clonotype has more than one count but fewer than ten. The V call is TRBV11-2, the J call TRBJ1-5; possible D gene TRBD1, 5 bases. The CDR3 is made up of 17 amino acids. V lost 4 bases to trimming and J lost 1 base, with 17 bases between them. The germline V gene has CDR1 SGHAT and CDR2 FQNNGV. As DNA, the CDR3 is TGTGCCAGCAGCTGGGGGAGGGGCAGCCTGAGCAATCAGCCCCAGCATTTT. Residues: CASSWGRGSLSNQPQHF.

The chain uses TRBV20-1 and TRBJ2-6; D gene unclear. The CDR3 consists of 14 residues. CDR1 is DFQATT, CDR2 SNEGSKA, per germline (reference sequence). With 3 bases removed from V and 10 bases from J, the gap between germline ends came to 16 bases. CDR3 protein: CSARSLGAANVLTF. CDR3 nucleotide sequence: TGCAGTGCTAGGTCTCTCGGTGCGGCTAACGTCCTGACTTTC.

The rearrangement links TRBV4-2 to TRBJ1-3, with D hard to call. The CDR3 sequence is 17 residues long. Trimming stripped 0 bases from V and 1 base from J, with 13 bases between. Looked up from germline, CDR1 is LGHNA and CDR2 is YNFKEQ. The CDR3 DNA sequence: TGTGCCAGCAGCCAAGAAGGCGCCTCAGGATCTGGAAACACCATATATTTT. Its protein product is CASSQEGASGSGNTIYF.

The V and J genes are TRBV30 and TRBJ2-3; D is perhaps TRBD2 (5 bases). V was cut by 6 bases and J by 4 bases, with 14 bases left in between. In germline, CDR1 is GTSNPN, CDR2 SVGIG (reference sequence). The CDR3 length is 13 residues. The CDR3 DNA is TGTGCCTGTTGTCCCAAAGCGGCAGATACGCAGTATTTT. This translates into CACCPKAADTQYF.